A selection of T cell receptor beta chains follows, all from one sample in a study of cytomegalovirus exposure and HLA in healthy donors. The table came from immunoSEQ multiplex PCR; TCRdb's copy has only in-frame clones and leaves some out. Here the sample spans around 140,000 clones, almost 85% being singletons. Material for sequencing was PBMCs. These receptors all come from a young man in good health and CMV-seropositive. The CDR3 runs from the conserved cysteine through the conserved F or W. A D gene is named only where the DNA matches it firmly. Clone size is stated in some rows and not others, as once, few, many or a class when expanded.

cdr3_aa	cdr3_nt	v_call	j_call	d_call	clone_size
CASSFSGGTREQYF	TGTGCCAGCAGTTTCTCGGGAGGGACGCGGGAGCAGTACTTC	TRBV28	TRBJ2-7	TRBD2	.
CASSEASDEKLFF	TGTGCCAGCTCGGAGGCTTCGGATGAAAAACTGTTTTTT	TRBV2	TRBJ1-4	.	.
CASSEDSYYEQYF	TGTGCCAGCAGTGAAGACAGTTACTACGAGCAGTACTTC	TRBV2	TRBJ2-7	.	once
CASSLEGRETEAFF	TGTGCCAGCAGCTTGGAAGGGAGAGAGACTGAAGCTTTCTTT	TRBV5-6	TRBJ1-1	.	few
CAWRNLEGELFF	TGTGCCTGGAGGAACCTCGAGGGGGAGCTGTTTTTT	TRBV30	TRBJ2-2	.	.
CASSIVAGLSNQPQHF	TGTGCCAGTAGTATAGTGGCAGGACTTAGCAATCAGCCCCAGCATTTT	TRBV19	TRBJ1-5	.	.
CASSSDHSSTDTQYF	TGTGCCAGCAGCTCAGATCATTCTAGCACAGATACGCAGTATTTT	TRBV7-9	TRBJ2-3	.	once
CASSHQTGGAGNTGELFF	TGTGCCAGCAGCCATCAAACCGGGGGGGCAGGGAACACCGGGGAGCTGTTTTTT	TRBV4-2	TRBJ2-2	TRBD2	.
CASSLLSGIADTQYF	TGTGCCAGCAGCCTCCTTAGCGGGATCGCAGATACGCAGTATTTT	TRBV7-3	TRBJ2-3	TRBD2	once
CASSPGGETQYF	TGTGCCAGCAGTCCCGGGGGAGAGACCCAGTACTTC	TRBV6-5	TRBJ2-5	.	.
CASSLASDTQYF	TGTGCCAGCAGCTTAGCCTCGGATACGCAGTATTTT	TRBV11-1	TRBJ2-3	.	.
CASSDDRGDEQYF	TGTGCCAGCAGCGATGACAGGGGAGACGAGCAGTACTTC	TRBV7-9	TRBJ2-7	TRBD1	.
CASSFGGGVRGYTADTQYF	TGTGCCAGCAGCTTCGGCGGGGGAGTGCGTGGCTACACGGCAGATACGCAGTATTTT	TRBV7-9	TRBJ2-3	TRBD2	.
CASSKLGLADSYNEQFF	TGTGCCAGCAGCAAATTGGGACTAGCGGATTCCTACAATGAGCAGTTCTTC	TRBV21-1	TRBJ2-1	.	.
CASRLPGYEQYF	TGTGCAAGTCGCTTACCAGGCTACGAGCAGTACTTC	TRBV12-2	TRBJ2-7	.	.
CASSLTSTEMDGYTF	TGTGCCAGCAGCCTTACCTCGACAGAGATGGATGGCTACACCTTC	TRBV13	TRBJ1-2	.	.
CASSRDSFYEQYF	TGTGCCAGCAGTCGGGACAGCTTCTACGAGCAGTACTTC	TRBV6-1	TRBJ2-7	TRBD1	.
CASSLGTIGNTIYF	TGTGCCAGCAGCCTCGGGACAATTGGAAACACCATATATTTT	TRBV5-4	TRBJ1-3	.	few
CAWSVQGGSQNSPLHF	TGTGCCTGGAGTGTACAAGGGGGCAGTCAAAATTCACCCCTCCACTTT	TRBV30	TRBJ1-6	TRBD1	.
CASSQEVVLAGVGGTDTQYF	TGTGCCAGCAGCCAAGAGGTTGTACTAGCGGGAGTGGGTGGCACAGATACGCAGTATTTT	TRBV4-2	TRBJ2-3	TRBD2	.
CATSHGEVDEQYF	TGTGCCACCAGCCATGGGGAGGTTGACGAGCAGTACTTC	TRBV15	TRBJ2-7	.	.
CASSSSGLAGGATGIEQFF	TGTGCCAGCAGCTCATCCGGACTAGCGGGAGGGGCTACGGGTATTGAGCAGTTCTTC	TRBV7-8	TRBJ2-1	TRBD2	.
CASSLGRKFF	TGTGCCAGCAGCTTGGGCAGGAAGTTCTTC	TRBV5-6	TRBJ2-1	.	.
CASSLEDRLGNTIYF	TGTGCCAGCAGCTTAGAGGACAGACTGGGAAACACCATATATTTT	TRBV7-8	TRBJ1-3	.	.
CAWSVGVSYEQYF	TGTGCCTGGAGTGTAGGGGTTTCCTACGAGCAGTACTTC	TRBV30	TRBJ2-7	.	.
CAIRGTSGGYEQYF	TGTGCCATCAGAGGGACTAGCGGAGGGTACGAGCAGTACTTC	TRBV10-3	TRBJ2-7	TRBD2	.
CASSPSGWGPETQYF	TGTGCCAGCAGCCCCAGCGGGTGGGGCCCGGAGACCCAGTACTTC	TRBV5-5	TRBJ2-5	.	.
CAWSARTGGMAFF	TGTGCCTGGAGCGCCCGGACAGGGGGCATGGCTTTCTTT	TRBV30	TRBJ1-1	TRBD1	.
CASSLAPGASWGYTF	TGTGCCAGCAGCTTGGCCCCGGGAGCTTCTTGGGGCTACACCTTC	TRBV5-6	TRBJ1-2	.	few
CASSRGPTGEKLFF	TGTGCCAGCTCACGAGGTCCCACCGGGGAAAAACTGTTTTTT	TRBV18	TRBJ1-4	.	.
CASSVRDGGSYNEQFF	TGTGCCAGCAGTGTGCGGGACGGTGGATCCTACAATGAGCAGTTCTTC	TRBV28	TRBJ2-1	.	.
CASSSGGRTGDTQYF	TGCGCCAGCAGCTCGGGCGGGAGAACGGGAGATACGCAGTATTTT	TRBV5-1	TRBJ2-3	TRBD2	.
CASSGGTARAQFF	TGCGCCAGCAGTGGAGGGACAGCACGGGCGCAGTTCTTC	TRBV10-2	TRBJ2-1	TRBD1	.
CASSVSGGENQPQHF	TGTGCCAGCAGCGTTTCAGGAGGGGAAAATCAGCCCCAGCATTTT	TRBV9	TRBJ1-5	.	.
CASSRQGTTDNEQFF	TGTGCCAGCAGCAGGCAAGGGACAACCGACAATGAGCAGTTCTTC	TRBV5-4	TRBJ2-1	.	.
CASSLTGESVTQYF	TGTGCCAGCAGCTTAACGGGAGAGTCTGTGACCCAGTACTTC	TRBV7-3	TRBJ2-5	.	.
CASSYLNYGYTF	TGTGCCAGCTCTTACTTGAACTATGGCTACACCTTC	TRBV9	TRBJ1-2	.	.
CASSQGTLTYEQYF	TGTGCCAGCAGCCAGGGGACACTTACCTACGAGCAGTACTTC	TRBV14	TRBJ2-7	.	.